This TCR beta chain comes out of a study of control samples from healthy donors and cancer patients. The data were produced by immunoSEQ multiplex PCR, yet TCRdb's version contains in-frame clones alone and is incomplete. The sample carries about 75,000 clones, 84% recorded once. Trimming took 3 bases from V and 3 from J, leaving 12 bases between them. Germline V lookup: CDR1 SGDLS, CDR2 YYNGEE. This CDR3 is 15 amino acids long. Material for sequencing was blood. The rearrangement uses TRBV9 and TRBJ2-2; D is undetermined. This sequence was found in a man over 45 in good health. The CDR3 loop is CASSEAQAYTGELFF. As DNA, the CDR3 is TGTGCCAGCAGCGAGGCGCAAGCGTACACCGGGGAGCTGTTTTTT.